The rows below give T cell receptor beta chains drawn from one sample of a study of cytomegalovirus exposure and HLA in healthy donors. The protocol was immunoSEQ multiplex PCR, while the TCRdb copy is restricted to in-frame clones and leaves out a portion. The table includes over 95,000 clones, roughly 80% detected once. Material: PBMCs. The receptors stem from a female donor in good health and CMV-seronegative. CDR3s include the opening cysteine and the closing phenylalanine or tryptophan. Each record gives: D gene, V gene, J gene, clone size, CDR3 protein, CDR3 DNA. A D gene is named only where the DNA matches it firmly. Only part of the rows carry a size: once, few, many, or a class if the clone is expanded.

TRBD2	TRBV6-5	TRBJ2-5	NA	CASSRSSGFQETQYF	TGTGCCAGCAGCCGATCTAGCGGATTCCAAGAGACCCAGTACTTC
NA	TRBV6-1	TRBJ2-5	NA	CASSEFGRQRRETQYF	TGTGCCAGCAGTGAATTTGGTCGGCAGCGCCGGGAGACCCAGTACTTC
NA	TRBV4-3	TRBJ2-1	few	CASSHAPGGEYNEQFF	TGCGCCAGCAGCCACGCCCCCGGAGGGGAGTACAATGAGCAGTTCTTC
NA	TRBV21-1	TRBJ2-3	once	CASSKRSQMVQYF	TGTGCCAGCAGCAAACGCTCGCAGATGGTTCAGTATTTT
NA	TRBV5-6	TRBJ2-7	once	CASSRQVSHEQYF	TGTGCCAGCAGTCGACAGGTCTCCCACGAGCAGTACTTC
NA	TRBV6-6	TRBJ1-1	NA	CASRPGNTEAFF	TGTGCCAGCAGGCCAGGGAACACTGAAGCTTTCTTT
TRBD2	TRBV7-6	TRBJ2-7	NA	CASSSGGAYEQYF	TGTGCCAGCAGTAGCGGGGGAGCGTACGAGCAGTACTTC
NA	TRBV12-5	TRBJ1-5	once	CASGLSGNQPQHF	TGTGCTAGTGGTTTGTCGGGGAATCAGCCCCAGCATTTT
NA	TRBV6-6	TRBJ1-3	NA	CASSPPGPPTGNTIYF	TGTGCCAGCAGTCCGCCGGGTCCTCCAACTGGAAACACCATATATTTT
NA	TRBV7-9	TRBJ2-1	NA	CASSVGGLYNEQFF	TGTGCCAGCAGCGTCGGGGGGCTCTACAATGAGCAGTTCTTC
NA	TRBV9	TRBJ2-1	NA	CASSATGMAHNEQFF	TGTGCCAGCAGCGCAACAGGGATGGCCCACAATGAGCAGTTCTTC
NA	TRBV10-3	TRBJ1-6	NA	CAISEWPTGSSYNSPLHF	TGTGCCATCAGTGAGTGGCCTACAGGGAGCTCCTATAATTCACCCCTCCACTTT
TRBD2	TRBV2	TRBJ2-7	NA	CASSGAGGGSYEQYF	TGTGCCAGCAGTGGAGCAGGCGGGGGCTCCTACGAGCAGTACTTC
TRBD2	TRBV30	TRBJ2-7	NA	CAWSTGLAGPYEQYF	TGTGCCTGGAGTACGGGACTAGCGGGGCCCTACGAGCAGTACTTC
NA	TRBV2	TRBJ2-7	NA	CASLLDSSTYEQYF	TGTGCCAGCCTTTTGGACAGTTCGACCTACGAGCAGTACTTC
NA	TRBV7-8	TRBJ2-3	NA	CASSPRPGTGTDTQYF	TGTGCCAGCAGCCCGCGGCCGGGGACTGGAACAGATACGCAGTATTTT
TRBD1	TRBV4-1	TRBJ2-7	NA	CASSLDRGSYEQYF	TGCGCCAGCAGCCTGGACAGGGGATCCTACGAGCAGTACTTC
NA	TRBV5-5	TRBJ1-1	NA	CASSGTDQNTEAFF	TGTGCCAGCAGCGGGACTGACCAGAACACTGAAGCTTTCTTT
NA	TRBV5-1	TRBJ2-7	NA	CASSLTGLSYEQYF	TGCGCCAGCAGCCTCACGGGACTCTCCTACGAGCAGTACTTC
NA	TRBV27	TRBJ2-2	NA	CASSFGGAGGELFF	TGTGCCAGCAGTTTTGGAGGGGCCGGCGGGGAGCTGTTTTTT
TRBD1	TRBV7-8	TRBJ2-7	NA	CASSLAAGGRYEQYF	TGTGCCAGCAGCTTAGCGGCAGGGGGCAGATACGAGCAGTACTTC
NA	TRBV6-1	TRBJ1-2	NA	CASSDGHLGGYTF	TGTGCCAGCAGTGACGGACACCTGGGCGGCTACACCTTC